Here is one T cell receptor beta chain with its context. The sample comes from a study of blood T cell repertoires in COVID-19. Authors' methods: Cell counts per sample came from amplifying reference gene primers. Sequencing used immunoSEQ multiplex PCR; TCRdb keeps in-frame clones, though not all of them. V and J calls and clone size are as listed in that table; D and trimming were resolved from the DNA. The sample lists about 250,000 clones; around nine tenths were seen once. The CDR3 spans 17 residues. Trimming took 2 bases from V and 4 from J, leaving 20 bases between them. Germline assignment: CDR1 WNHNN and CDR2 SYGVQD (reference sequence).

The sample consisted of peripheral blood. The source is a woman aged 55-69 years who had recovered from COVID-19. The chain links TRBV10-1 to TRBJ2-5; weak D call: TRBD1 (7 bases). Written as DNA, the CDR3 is TGCGCCAGCAGTGAGCGGTCCCAGGGGGGACCAGGAGAGACCCAGTACTTC. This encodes CASSERSQGGPGETQYF.